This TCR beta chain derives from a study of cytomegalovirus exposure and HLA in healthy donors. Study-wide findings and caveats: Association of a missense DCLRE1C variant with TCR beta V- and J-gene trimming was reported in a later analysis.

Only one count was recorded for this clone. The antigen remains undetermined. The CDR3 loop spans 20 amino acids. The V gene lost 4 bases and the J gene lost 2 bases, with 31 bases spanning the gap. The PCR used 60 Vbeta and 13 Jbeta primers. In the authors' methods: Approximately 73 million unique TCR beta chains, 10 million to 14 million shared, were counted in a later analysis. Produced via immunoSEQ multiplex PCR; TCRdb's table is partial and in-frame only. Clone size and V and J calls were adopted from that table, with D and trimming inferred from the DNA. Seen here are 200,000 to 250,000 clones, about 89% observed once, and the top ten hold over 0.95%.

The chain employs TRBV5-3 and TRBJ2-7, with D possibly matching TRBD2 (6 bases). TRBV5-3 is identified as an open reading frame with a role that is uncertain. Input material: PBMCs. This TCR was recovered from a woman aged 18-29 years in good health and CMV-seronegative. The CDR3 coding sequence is TGTGCCAGAAGCCCTGGGGGGATGGGGCTAGCGACCATAACGCCCTACGAGCAGTACTTC. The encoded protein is CARSPGGMGLATITPYEQYF.